This passage covers 8 T cell receptor beta chains from one sample sequenced in a study of T cells in Graves' hyperthyroidism and ophthalmopathy. TCR beta CDR3 regions were amplified from RNA. The TCR CDR3 was amplified in a first-round RT-PCR using the HTBI primer set. TCRdb re-called the multiplex PCR reads through MiXCR, storing one row per CDR3 protein. The sample comprises 380,000 or so distinct CDR3 sequences, approximately 13% of which are singletons, and roughly 24% rests with the top ten. Sequencing used blood. The receptors shown here come from a woman in her thirties with Graves' hyperthyroidism.

This clonotype was picked up many times. This chain links TRBV28 with TRBJ2-7, with TRBD1 matching 9 bases. Germline loops: CDR1 MDHEN, CDR2 SYDVKM. This CDR3 has 15 amino acids. The V segment lost 1 base and the J segment 1 base; nucleotides outside the gene matches: 2. In DNA form, the CDR3 reads TGTGCCAGCAGTTTATCCGGGACAGGGTCCTACGAGCAGTACTTC. Protein product: CASSLSGTGSYEQYF.

Worth noting for this clonotype: Being one base from a much bigger clone, this may be a read error. The chain couples TRBV30 to TRBJ1-2; D unresolved. Looked up from germline, CDR1 is GTSNPN and CDR2 is SVGIG (reference sequence). The CDR3 totals 12 residues. The CDR3 DNA sequence: TGTGCCTGGAGTGTAAAAGTTGCTGGCTGCACCTTC. Encoded protein: CAWSVKVAGCTF.

The chain is built from TRBV6-1 and TRBJ2-7; 10 positions match TRBD2. J was trimmed by 2 bases and V by 9 bases; bases with no gene match: 1. In germline, CDR1 is MNHNS, CDR2 SASEGT. The CDR3 extends over 12 amino acids. The CDR3 DNA follows: TGTGCCAGTGGGACTAGCGCCTACGAGCAGTACTTC. The encoded protein is CASGTSAYEQYF.

The chain combines TRBV10-3 with TRBJ1-2, with 10 bases that match TRBD1. The V segment lost 10 bases and the J segment 4 bases; nucleotides outside the gene matches: 3. The CDR3 runs to 12 residues. Germline loops: CDR1 ENHRY, CDR2 SYGVKD. The CDR3 nucleotides read TGTGCCACCTGGACAGGGGGCTATGGCTACACCTTC. Its protein is CATWTGGYGYTF.

The chain has TRBV7-9 and TRBJ2-3; no reliable D call. Trimming left V 5 bases short and J 4 bases short, with 13 bases between. There are 14 residues in the CDR3. Per the germline V gene, CDR1 is SEHNR and CDR2 is FQNEAQ (reference sequence). In DNA form, the CDR3 reads TGTGCCAGCAGCGCGGAAGGGTTGTCAGATACGCAGTATTTT. It codes for CASSAEGLSDTQYF.

The chain links TRBV11-1 to TRBJ2-3; TRBD2 is a possible D gene (6 bases). V lost 8 bases to trimming and J lost 0 bases, with 21 bases between them. The CDR3 covers 17 residues. CDR1 is SGHAT and CDR2 is FQDESV in the germline V gene (reference sequence). CDR3 nucleotide sequence: TGTGCCAGCTCCGCTTTCGGGCGGGGAACTAGCACAGATACGCAGTATTTT. Translating it yields CASSAFGRGTSTDTQYF.

This clonotype was detected ten times or more. The chain combines TRBV6-1 with TRBJ1-1; D remains ambiguous. This CDR3 comprises 11 residues. Germline values: CDR1 MNHNS, CDR2 SASEGT. V shed 4 bases and J shed 5 bases, with 5 bases lying between them. The CDR3 nucleotides are TGTGCCAGCAGTGTTGGAACTGAAGCTTTCTTT. This translates into CASSVGTEAFF.

This clonotype was found a few times. The rearrangement joins TRBV3-1 to TRBJ1-6; D unclear. Trimming took off 9 bases at V and 7 bases at J, with 13 bases between the two ends. The CDR3 sequence is 13 residues long. Per the germline V gene, CDR1 is LGHDT and CDR2 is YNNKEL (reference sequence). CDR3 DNA sequence: TGTGCCAGTTGTAAAACTACGAATTCACCCCTCCACTTT. Protein: CASCKTTNSPLHF.